A single sample is the source of the 21 T cell receptor beta chains below, sequenced in a study of CXCR3-negative and CXCR3-positive naive CD8 T cells. Study results and caveats: Relative to CXCR3-negative naive cells, CXCR3-positive naive cells had more hydrophobic TRB CDR3s.

cDNA libraries for TRB were generated by 5' RACE incorporating UMI labels. TCRdb reworked the 5' RACE reads into one entry per CDR3 protein, no DNA. The specimen's table records approximately 98,000 distinct CDR3 sequences. Their target antigens are unknown. The material sequenced was naive CXCR3+ CD8+ T cells from blood. As to subset: CD45RO-CCR7+CD27+CD95- naive CD8+ T cells expressing CXCR3 (TNR3+). Receptor source: a human donor in good health. Some clones in this sample may be carry-over from other donors' samples.

The CDR3 spells CASSVGPTYNEQFF. The genes are TRBV12-3 or TRBV12-4 and TRBJ2-1; no DNA is available, so the TRBD1 call from TCRdb remains unchecked. The CDR3 is 14 residues long.

The chain is built from TRBV29-1 and TRBJ2-7; no DNA is available, so the TRBD2 call from TCRdb remains unchecked. This CDR3 has 18 amino acids. CDR1 is SQVTM, CDR2 ANQGSEA, per germline. The CDR3 sequence is CSVDQGFTAGGALWEQYF.

The CDR3 protein is CSVDEGTGQPYGYTF. The chain has TRBV29-1 and TRBJ1-2; TCRdb's D gene call, TRBD1, goes unchecked for lack of DNA. The CDR3 length is 15 residues. Germline loops: CDR1 SQVTM, CDR2 ANQGSEA.

The genes are TRBV10-3 and TRBJ1-4. Germline CDR1 reads ENHRY; CDR2 reads SYGVKD. This CDR3 is 12 amino acids long. CDR3 sequence reads: CAIGELNEKLFF.

V is TRBV27 and J is TRBJ2-7. Germline CDR1 is MNHEY and CDR2 is SMNVEV (reference sequence). This CDR3 has 14 amino acids. CDR3 sequence: CASSSDRSDYEQYF.

The V and J genes are TRBV7-9 and TRBJ2-1; with no DNA, the TCRdb D assignment of TRBD1 cannot be verified. Germline-derived CDR1 and CDR2 are SEHNR and FQNEAQ (reference sequence). The CDR3 contains 16 residues. This CDR3 reads CASSLAFGQGPNEQFF. Full variable domain (missing parts from reference TRBV7-9 and TRBJ2-1): DTGVSQNPRHKITKRGQNVTFRCDPISEHNRLYWYRQTLGQGPEFLTYFQNEAQLEKSRLLSDRFSAERPKGSFSTLEIQRTEQGDSAMYLCASSLAFGQGPNEQFFGPGTRLTVL.

The genes are TRBV4-3 and TRBJ1-2. Germline CDR1 reads LGHNA; CDR2 reads YSLEER. The CDR3 runs to 15 residues. CDR3 residues: CASSQDLGGFLGYTF.

The J gene is TRBJ2-5, the V gene TRBV7-7; checking the TCRdb D call of TRBD2 is not possible without DNA. The CDR3 covers 14 residues. CDR1 SSHAT and CDR2 FNYEAQ come from the germline V gene (reference sequence). The CDR3 loop is CASSSGGAGETQYF.

The chain has TRBV25-1 and TRBJ1-1; as DNA is missing, the TRBD1 call by TCRdb cannot be tested. This CDR3 region has 15 residues. Germline CDR1 MGHDK, CDR2 SYGVNS. This CDR3 reads CASSDGAGTNTEAFF.

The chain uses TRBV11-2 and TRBJ1-1. From germline, CDR1 is SGHAT and CDR2 FQNNGV. The CDR3 has 13 residues. Here the CDR3 reads CASSFKKGTEAFF.

CDR3 amino acids: CASSLYGRVATPETQYF. This chain connects TRBV7-8 to TRBJ2-5; TCRdb picks TRBD2, but there is no DNA to check that call. CDR3 size: 17 residues. Germline CDR1 reads SGHVS; CDR2 reads FQNEAQ.

The chain carries TRBV30 and TRBJ2-7; TCRdb indicates TRBD2, and absent DNA this call remains unverified. From germline, CDR1 is GTSNPN and CDR2 SVGIG (reference sequence). The CDR3 spans 15 residues. Here the CDR3 reads CAWSPRKGEHYEQYF.

The rearrangement uses TRBV29-1 and TRBJ1-2; TCRdb's D call, TRBD1, is unchecked because there is no DNA. The CDR3 runs 12 residues. The germline V gene has CDR1 SQVTM and CDR2 ANQGSEA. CDR3 loop: CSVETGDYGYTF.

This CDR3 is CASRPTDRGNSPLHF. The chain recombines TRBV6-5 with TRBJ1-6; lacking DNA, the TRBD1 call made by TCRdb goes unchecked. The germline V gene has CDR1 MNHEY and CDR2 SVGAGI. The CDR3 loop spans 15 amino acids.

The chain is built from TRBV7-6 and TRBJ2-2; the D gene TCRdb calls, TRBD1, cannot be checked with no DNA. Germline V gives CDR1 SGHVS, CDR2 FNYEAQ. The CDR3 spans 16 residues. CDR3 amino acids: CASSSSGGADTGELFF.

The chain joins TRBV29-1 to TRBJ2-7; TCRdb's D call, TRBD1, is unchecked because there is no DNA. CDR3 size: 15 residues. CDR1 is SQVTM and CDR2 is ANQGSEA in the germline V gene. The CDR3: CSVEYQGADLYEQYF.

The chain employs TRBV29-1 and TRBJ2-2; checking the TCRdb D call of TRBD1 is not possible without DNA. The germline V gene encodes CDR1 SQVTM and CDR2 ANQGSEA. The CDR3 extends over 14 amino acids. This CDR3 is CSVGADTNTGELFF.

The chain uses TRBV9 and TRBJ2-5. Looked up from germline, CDR1 is SGDLS and CDR2 is YYNGEE. CDR3 length: 15 residues. The CDR3 is CASSVAGPTQETQYF.

CDR3 sequence reads: CSGRSTSGLNTGELFF. This sequence joins TRBV29-1 and TRBJ2-2; TCRdb names TRBD2, which stays unverified in the absence of DNA. Germline CDR1 reads SQVTM; CDR2 reads ANQGSEA. There are 16 residues in the CDR3.

J is TRBJ2-4 and V is TRBV20-1; TCRdb's assignment of TRBD2 cannot be checked, as there is no DNA. CDR3 size: 11 residues. CDR1 is DFQATT, CDR2 SNEGSKA, per germline (reference sequence). CDR3 sequence reads: CSVRRDGIQYF.

The gene calls are TRBV6-2 or TRBV6-3 and TRBJ2-1; TCRdb reports TRBD1, a call that lacks DNA to check it against. Per germline, CDR1 MNHEY and CDR2 SVGEGT. This CDR3 comprises 13 residues. This CDR3 reads CASRRDTSNEQFF.